This paragraph covers one T cell receptor beta chain sequence. This sample was taken from a study of technical replicates of blood from several donors. Generated by immunoSEQ multiplex PCR, the TCRdb table keeps only in-frame clones and is missing some. The sample contains 40,000 to 60,000 clones, roughly 86% of which appear only once. The germline V and J ends were trimmed by 3 bases and 2 bases, with 14 bases remaining between them. Germline V gene data show CDR1 as LGHNA and CDR2 as YSLEER. The CDR3 length is 16 residues. Sample: PBMCs. The sequence came from a human donor in good health. Some clones in this sample may be carry-over from other donors' samples. The rearrangement links TRBV4-3 to TRBJ1-5; tentative D call: TRBD1 (5 bases). The CDR3 sequence is CASSQDRGRGNQPQHF. The CDR3 bases are TGCGCCAGCAGCCAGGATCGGGGGAGGGGCAATCAGCCCCAGCATTTT.